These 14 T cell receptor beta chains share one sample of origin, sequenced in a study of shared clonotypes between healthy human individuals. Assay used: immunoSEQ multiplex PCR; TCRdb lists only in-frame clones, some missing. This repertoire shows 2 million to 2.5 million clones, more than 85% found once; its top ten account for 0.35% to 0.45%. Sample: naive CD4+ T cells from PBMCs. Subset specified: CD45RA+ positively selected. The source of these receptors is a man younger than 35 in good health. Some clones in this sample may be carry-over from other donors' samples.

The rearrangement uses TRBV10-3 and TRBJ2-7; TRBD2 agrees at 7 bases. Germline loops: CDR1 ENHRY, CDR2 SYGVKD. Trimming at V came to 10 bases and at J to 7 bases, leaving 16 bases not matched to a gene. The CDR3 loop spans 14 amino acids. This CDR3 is CATAGQAGRGEQYF. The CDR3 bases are TGTGCCACCGCCGGGCAAGCGGGGAGAGGAGAGCAGTACTTC.

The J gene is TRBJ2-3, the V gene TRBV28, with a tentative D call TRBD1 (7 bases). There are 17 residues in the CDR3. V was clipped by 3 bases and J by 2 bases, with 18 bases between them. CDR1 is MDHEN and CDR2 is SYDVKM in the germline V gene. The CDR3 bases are TGTGCCAGCAGTTTCGGGGGTGGGACAGTAGACACAGATACGCAGTATTTT. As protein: CASSFGGGTVDTDTQYF. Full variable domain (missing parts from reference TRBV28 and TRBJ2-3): DVKVTQSSRYLVKRTGEKVFLECVQDMDHENMFWYRQDPGLGLRLIYFSYDVKMKEKGDIPEGYSVSREKKERFSLILESASTNQTSMYLCASSFGGGTVDTDTQYFGPGTRLTVL.

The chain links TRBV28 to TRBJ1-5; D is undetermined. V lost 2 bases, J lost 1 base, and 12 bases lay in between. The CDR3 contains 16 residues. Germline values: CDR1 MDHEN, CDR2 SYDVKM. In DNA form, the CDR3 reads TGTGCCAGCAGTTTAGATTCCCTAGGGAGCAATCAGCCCCAGCATTTT. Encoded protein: CASSLDSLGSNQPQHF. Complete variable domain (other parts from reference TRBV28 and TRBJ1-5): DVKVTQSSRYLVKRTGEKVFLECVQDMDHENMFWYRQDPGLGLRLIYFSYDVKMKEKGDIPEGYSVSREKKERFSLILESASTNQTSMYLCASSLDSLGSNQPQHFGDGTRLSIL.

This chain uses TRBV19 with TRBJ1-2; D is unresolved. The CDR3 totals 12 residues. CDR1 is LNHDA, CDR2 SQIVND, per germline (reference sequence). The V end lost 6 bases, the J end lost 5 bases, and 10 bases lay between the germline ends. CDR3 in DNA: TGTGCCAGTAGGGACCGATCTTATGGCTACACCTTC. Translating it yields CASRDRSYGYTF.

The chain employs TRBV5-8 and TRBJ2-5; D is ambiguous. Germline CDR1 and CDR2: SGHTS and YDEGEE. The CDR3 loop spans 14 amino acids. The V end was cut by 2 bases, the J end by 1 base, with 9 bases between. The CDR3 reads CASSFGRAQETQYF. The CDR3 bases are TGTGCCAGCAGCTTTGGTAGGGCCCAAGAGACCCAGTACTTC.

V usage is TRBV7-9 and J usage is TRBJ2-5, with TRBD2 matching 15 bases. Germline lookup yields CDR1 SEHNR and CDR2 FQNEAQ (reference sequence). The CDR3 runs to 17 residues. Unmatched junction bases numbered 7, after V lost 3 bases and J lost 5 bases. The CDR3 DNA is TGTGCCAGCAGCTTCCCGGGGACTAGCGGGAGGTCTGAGACCCAGTACTTC. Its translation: CASSFPGTSGRSETQYF.

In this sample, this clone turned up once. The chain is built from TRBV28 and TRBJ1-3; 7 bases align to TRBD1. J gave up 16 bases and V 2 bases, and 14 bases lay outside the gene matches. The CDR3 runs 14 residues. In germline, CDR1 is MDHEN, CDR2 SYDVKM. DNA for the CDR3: TGTGCCAGCAGTTTACCCAACCGAGGGGGCCTACTCTATTTT. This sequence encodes CASSLPNRGGLLYF.

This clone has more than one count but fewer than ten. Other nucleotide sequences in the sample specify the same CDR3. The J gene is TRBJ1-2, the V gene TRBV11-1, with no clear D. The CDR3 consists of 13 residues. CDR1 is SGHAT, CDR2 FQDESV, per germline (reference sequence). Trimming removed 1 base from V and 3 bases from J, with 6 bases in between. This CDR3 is CASSLGQYYGYTF. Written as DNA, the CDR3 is TGTGCCAGCAGCTTAGGGCAGTACTATGGCTACACCTTC.

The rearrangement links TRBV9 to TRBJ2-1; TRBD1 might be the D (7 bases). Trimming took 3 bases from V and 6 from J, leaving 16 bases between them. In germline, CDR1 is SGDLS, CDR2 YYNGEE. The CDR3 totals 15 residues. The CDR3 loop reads CASSAAGQMGNEQFF. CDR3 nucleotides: TGTGCCAGCAGCGCTGCGGGACAGATGGGCAATGAGCAGTTCTTC.

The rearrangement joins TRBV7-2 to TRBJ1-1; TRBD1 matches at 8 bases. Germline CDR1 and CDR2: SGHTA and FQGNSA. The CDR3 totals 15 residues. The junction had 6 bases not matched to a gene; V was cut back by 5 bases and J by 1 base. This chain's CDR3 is CASSRSGTGNTEAFF. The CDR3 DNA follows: TGTGCCAGCAGCAGATCCGGGACAGGGAACACTGAAGCTTTCTTT. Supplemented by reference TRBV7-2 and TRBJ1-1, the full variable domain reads GAGVSQSPSNKVTEKGKDVELRCDPISGHTALYWYRQSLGQGLEFLIYFQGNSAPDKSGLPSDRFSAERTGGSVSTLTIQRTQQEDSAVYLCASSRSGTGNTEAFFGQGTRLTVV.

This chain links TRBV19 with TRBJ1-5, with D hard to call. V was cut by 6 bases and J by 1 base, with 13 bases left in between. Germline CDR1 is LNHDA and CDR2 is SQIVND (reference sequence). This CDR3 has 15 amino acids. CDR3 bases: TGTGCCAGTAGCCCCAAGGGATGGAGCAATCAGCCCCAGCATTTT. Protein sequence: CASSPKGWSNQPQHF.

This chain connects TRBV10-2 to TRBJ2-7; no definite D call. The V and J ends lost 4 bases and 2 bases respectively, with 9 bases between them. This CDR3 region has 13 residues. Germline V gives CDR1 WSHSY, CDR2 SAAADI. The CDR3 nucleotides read TGCGCCAGCAGTGTGGGCAAGACCTACGAGCAGTACTTC. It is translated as CASSVGKTYEQYF.

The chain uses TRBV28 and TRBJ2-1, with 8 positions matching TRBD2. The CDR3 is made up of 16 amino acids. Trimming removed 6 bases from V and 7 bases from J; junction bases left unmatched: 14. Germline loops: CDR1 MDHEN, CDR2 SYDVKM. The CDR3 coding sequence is TGTGCCAGCAGAACGGGAGGGCCTGGGGGGTGGAATGAGCAGTTCTTC. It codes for CASRTGGPGGWNEQFF.

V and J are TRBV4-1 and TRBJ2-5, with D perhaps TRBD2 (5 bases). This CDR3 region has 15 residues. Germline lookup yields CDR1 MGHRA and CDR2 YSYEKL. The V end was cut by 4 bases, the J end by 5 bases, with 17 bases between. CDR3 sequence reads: CASSRLRAGLETQYF. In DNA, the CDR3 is TGCGCCAGCAGCCGTCTGAGGGCGGGCTTGGAGACCCAGTACTTC.